Below, one T cell receptor beta chain is given with its context. Profiled with immunoSEQ multiplex PCR; TCRdb holds only in-frame clones, not every one. The sample includes about 49,000 clones, nearly 95% of them seen just once. These data come from a study of T cell changes during pregnancy in multiple sclerosis. This CDR3 contains 16 residues. Germline values: CDR1 LNHDA, CDR2 SQIVND (reference sequence). Trimming removed 2 bases from V and 4 bases from J, with 15 bases in between. This specimen was peripheral blood, taken after pregnancy. This receptor was taken from a female donor with multiple sclerosis, enrolled in a pregnancy study. The rearrangement joins TRBV19 to TRBJ2-1, with D tentatively TRBD1 (7 bases). The CDR3 protein is CASSIRSGGRYNEQFF. The CDR3 DNA reads TGTGCCAGTAGTATAAGATCAGGGGGGCGATACAATGAGCAGTTCTTC.